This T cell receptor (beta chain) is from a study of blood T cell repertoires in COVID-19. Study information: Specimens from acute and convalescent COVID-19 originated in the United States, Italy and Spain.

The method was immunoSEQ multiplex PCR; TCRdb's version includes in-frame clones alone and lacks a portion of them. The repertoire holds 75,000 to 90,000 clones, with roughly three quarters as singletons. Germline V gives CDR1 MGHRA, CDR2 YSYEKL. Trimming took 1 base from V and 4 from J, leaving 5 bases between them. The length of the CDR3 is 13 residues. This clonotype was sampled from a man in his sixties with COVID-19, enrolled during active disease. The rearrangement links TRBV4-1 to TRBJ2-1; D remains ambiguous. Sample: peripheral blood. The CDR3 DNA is TGCGCCAGCAGCCAAGCACATTACAATGAGCAGTTCTTC. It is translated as CASSQAHYNEQFF.